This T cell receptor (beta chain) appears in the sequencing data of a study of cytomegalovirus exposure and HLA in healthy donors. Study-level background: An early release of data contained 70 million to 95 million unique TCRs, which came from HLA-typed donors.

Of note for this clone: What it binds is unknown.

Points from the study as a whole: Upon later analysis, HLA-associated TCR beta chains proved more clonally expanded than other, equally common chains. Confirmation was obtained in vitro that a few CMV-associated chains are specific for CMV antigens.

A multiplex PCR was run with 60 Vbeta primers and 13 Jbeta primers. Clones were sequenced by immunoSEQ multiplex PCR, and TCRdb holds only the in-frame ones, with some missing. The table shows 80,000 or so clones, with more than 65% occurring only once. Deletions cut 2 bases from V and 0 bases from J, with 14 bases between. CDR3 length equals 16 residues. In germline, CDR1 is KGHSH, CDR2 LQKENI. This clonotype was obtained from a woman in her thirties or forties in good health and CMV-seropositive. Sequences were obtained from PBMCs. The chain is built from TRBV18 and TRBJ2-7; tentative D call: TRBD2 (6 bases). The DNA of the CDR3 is TGTGCCAGCTCACCAACACTAGCAGATCGCTCCTACGAGCAGTACTTC. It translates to CASSPTLADRSYEQYF.